This entry features one T cell receptor (beta chain) sequence. This sample was included in a study of blood T cell repertoires in COVID-19. This CDR3 has 16 amino acids. Germline V CDR1 and CDR2: SGDLS, YYNGEE. Trimming removed 3 bases from V and 4 bases from J; junction bases left unmatched: 9. Generated by immunoSEQ multiplex PCR, the TCRdb table keeps only in-frame clones and is missing some. The sample comprises over 250,000 clones, over 75% of which are singletons, and 10% rests with the top ten. The gene calls are TRBV9 and TRBJ2-3; 9 positions agree with TRBD2. Sequencing was performed on peripheral blood. The origin of this receptor is a woman in her seventies with COVID-19, enrolled during active disease. The CDR3 loop reads CASSAAAGGFPDTQYF. In DNA form, the CDR3 reads TGTGCCAGCAGCGCCGCAGCGGGAGGTTTTCCAGATACGCAGTATTTT. Full variable domain (rest looked up from reference TRBV9 and TRBJ2-3): DSGVTQTPKHLITATGQRVTLRCSPRSGDLSVYWYQQSLDQGLQFLIQYYNGEERAKGNILERFSAQQFPDLHSELNLSSLELGDSALYFCASSAAAGGFPDTQYFGPGTRLTVL.